The next 3 T cell receptor beta chains were all read from a single sample in a study of beta chain features in type 1 diabetes. Isolated RNA was reverse transcribed in full, so expressed TCRB transcripts were sequenced. Assay used: immunoSEQ multiplex PCR; TCRdb lists only in-frame clones, some missing. The sample holds under 55,000 clones; 35% to 50% are singletons and the top ten take around 1.5%. These receptors' antigens are unknown. The study, taken as a whole, reports: Among patients with Type 1 diabetes, TCRB CDR3s were moderately but significantly shorter in every one of the four CD4+ subsets.

The sequencing sample was made of Tregs from blood. All receptors come from a man aged 25-45 years with type 1 diabetes.

The chain couples TRBV18 to TRBJ2-7, with D maybe TRBD1 (5 bases). With 2 bases removed from V and 2 bases from J, the gap between germline ends came to 7 bases. Germline CDR1 reads KGHSH; CDR2 reads LQKENI. The CDR3 loop spans 13 amino acids. The CDR3 DNA sequence: TGTGCCAGCTCACCAGCAGGGCCCTACGAGCAGTACTTC. It codes for CASSPAGPYEQYF.

J is TRBJ1-2 and V is TRBV7-9; D gene unclear. The CDR3 contains 15 residues. Trimming shortened V by 2 bases and J by 0 bases, and 10 bases separated the two germline ends. CDR1 SEHNR and CDR2 FQNEAQ come from the germline V gene (reference sequence). CDR3 region: CASSLRRETNYGYTF. Written as DNA, the CDR3 is TGTGCCAGCAGCTTAAGGAGGGAAACTAACTATGGCTACACCTTC.

This clone was seen more than once but under ten times. The chain recombines TRBV6-5 with TRBJ2-5, with D possibly being TRBD1 (5 bases). The tail of the sequence fits TRBJ2-7 better, so the J call may be wrong. Germline CDR1 and CDR2: MNHEY and SVGAGI. The CDR3 has 15 residues. As DNA, the CDR3 is TGTGCCAGCAGTTACTCACGCCAGGGCACCTACGAGCAGTACTTC. It is translated as CASSYSRQGTYEQYF.